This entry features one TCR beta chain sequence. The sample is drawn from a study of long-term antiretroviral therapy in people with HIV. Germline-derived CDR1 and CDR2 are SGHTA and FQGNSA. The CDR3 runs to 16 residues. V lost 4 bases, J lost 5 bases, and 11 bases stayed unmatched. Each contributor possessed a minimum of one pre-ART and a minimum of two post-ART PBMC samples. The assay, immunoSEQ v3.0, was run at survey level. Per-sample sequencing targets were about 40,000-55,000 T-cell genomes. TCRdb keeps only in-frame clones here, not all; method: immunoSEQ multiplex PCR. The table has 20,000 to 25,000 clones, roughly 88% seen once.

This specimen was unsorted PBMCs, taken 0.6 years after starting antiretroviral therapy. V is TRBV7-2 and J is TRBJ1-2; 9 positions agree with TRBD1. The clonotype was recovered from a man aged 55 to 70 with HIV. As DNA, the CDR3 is TGTGCCAGCAGCTCCCCTACGACCGGGACAGGGTATGGCTACACCTTC. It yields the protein CASSSPTTGTGYGYTF.